This TCR beta chain appears in the sequencing data of a study of post-analysis software for immune sequencing data. About the study: Multiple sclerosis in the patients followed relapsing-remitting, secondary progressive and progressive-relapsing courses.

Study outcomes and limitations: Versus controls, multiple sclerosis patients showed significantly lower diversity (normalized Chao1). Samples prepared in the same batch strongly co-clustered by F measure. TRBV segments more frequent in patients than in controls numbered roughly 5 and included TRBV5-6, TRBV5-1 and TRBV20-1.

With regard to this clonotype: Its antigen is currently unknown.

Sequencing libraries made from TCR beta cDNA carried unique molecular identifiers. T cells, roughly 1 to 10 million of them, yielded 500,000 or so cDNA molecules. TCRdb reanalysed the PCR reads using MiXCR and keeps one entry per CDR3 protein. The sample shows roughly 540,000 distinct CDR3 sequences, approximately 34% of them seen only once. This CDR3 spans 15 amino acids. CDR1 and CDR2 from the germline V gene are SNHLY and FYNNEI. Trimming pared 6 bases from V and 0 bases from J, leaving 12 bases between. The sample consisted of blood. This TCR was sampled from a girl younger than 18 with multiple sclerosis. The chain carries TRBV2 and TRBJ1-5; D is unclear. The CDR3 sequence: CASSPRGTSNQPQHF. CDR3 DNA: TGTGCCAGCAGCCCACGTGGCACTAGCAATCAGCCCCAGCATTTT.